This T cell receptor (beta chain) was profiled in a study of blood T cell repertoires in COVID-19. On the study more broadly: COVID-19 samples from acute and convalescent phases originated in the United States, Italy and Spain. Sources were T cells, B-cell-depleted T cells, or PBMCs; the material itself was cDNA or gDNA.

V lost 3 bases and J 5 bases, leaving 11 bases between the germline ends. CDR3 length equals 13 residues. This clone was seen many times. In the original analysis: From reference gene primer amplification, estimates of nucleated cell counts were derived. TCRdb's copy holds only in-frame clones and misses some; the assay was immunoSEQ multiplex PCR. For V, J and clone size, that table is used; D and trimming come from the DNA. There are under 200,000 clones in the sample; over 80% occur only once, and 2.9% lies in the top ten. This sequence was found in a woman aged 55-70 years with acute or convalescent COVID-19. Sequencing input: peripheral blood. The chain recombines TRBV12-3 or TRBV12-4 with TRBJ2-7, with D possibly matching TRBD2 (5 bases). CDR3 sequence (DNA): TGTGCCAGCAGTTTCGCGGGTTTCGACGAGCAGTACTTC. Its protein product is CASSFAGFDEQYF.